This record looks at one T cell receptor (beta chain) sequence and its context. This CDR3 is built from 17 residues. CDR1 and CDR2 from the germline V gene are MDHEN and SYDVKM. The V and J ends lost 2 bases and 10 bases respectively, with 24 bases between them. The source of the sample is a study of blood T cell repertoires in COVID-19. Study-level information: T cells, B-cell-depleted T cells, or PBMCs provided the cDNA or gDNA that served as material.

The protocol was immunoSEQ multiplex PCR, while the TCRdb copy is restricted to in-frame clones and leaves out a portion. The sample carries roughly 210,000 clones, around nine tenths recorded once. Input material: PBMCs or T cells enriched from blood (not recorded which). The TCR originated in a man aged 25-40 years in a cohort exposed to, infected with or recovered from COVID-19 (not recorded which). V and J are TRBV28 and TRBJ2-1; TRBD2 might be the D (6 bases). This chain's CDR3 is CASSLDILSGEFLEQFF. CDR3 nucleotide sequence: TGTGCCAGCAGTTTAGATATTCTATCGGGGGAGTTCCTCGAGCAGTTCTTC.